This T cell receptor (beta chain) comes out of a study of CD8 T cells in Susac syndrome. CDR1 and CDR2 from the germline V gene are SQVTM and ANQGSEA. The V end was cut by 6 bases, the J end by 4 bases, with 10 bases between. The CDR3 contains 11 residues. Reverse transcription of roughly 0.45 to 1 ug RNA used random hexamers. TCRdb redid the calling of the immunoSEQ multiplex PCR reads with MiXCR, one entry per CDR3 protein. Among some 220,000 distinct CDR3 sequences listed, 95% were seen once. The receptor was derived from a human donor with multiple sclerosis. This chain uses TRBV29-1 with TRBJ2-7; the D gene is possibly TRBD1 (6 bases). Material for sequencing was CD4+ T cells from PBMCs. The CDR3 reads CSVAGVYEQYF. CDR3 sequence (DNA): TGCAGCGTAGCAGGGGTGTACGAGCAGTACTTC.